The text below deals with one TCR beta chain. Its antigen remains unknown. The CDR3 loop spans 13 amino acids. Germline CDR1 SQVTM, CDR2 ANQGSEA. The V gene lost 5 bases and the J gene lost 3 bases, with 12 bases spanning the gap. The data belong to a study of cytotoxic CD8 clonotypes in ibrutinib-treated CLL. Notes on the study in general: Treatment left the uncommon public clonotypes either contracted or stable in frequency.

Target depth was 1 in 200,000 to 1 in 1 million T cells, about 10x per clonotype. The repertoire was sequenced with immunoSEQ multiplex PCR; TCRdb's copy has only in-frame clones and lacks some. Among tens of thousands of clones listed, approximately 62% were seen once. This sequence was found in a human donor with chronic lymphocytic leukemia. The sample was PBMCs, taken before ibrutinib treatment. The chain has TRBV29-1 and TRBJ2-3; D unclear. The chain's CDR3 is CSVPLVYTDTQYF. The CDR3 coding sequence is TGCAGCGTTCCTCTAGTTTATACAGATACGCAGTATTTT.